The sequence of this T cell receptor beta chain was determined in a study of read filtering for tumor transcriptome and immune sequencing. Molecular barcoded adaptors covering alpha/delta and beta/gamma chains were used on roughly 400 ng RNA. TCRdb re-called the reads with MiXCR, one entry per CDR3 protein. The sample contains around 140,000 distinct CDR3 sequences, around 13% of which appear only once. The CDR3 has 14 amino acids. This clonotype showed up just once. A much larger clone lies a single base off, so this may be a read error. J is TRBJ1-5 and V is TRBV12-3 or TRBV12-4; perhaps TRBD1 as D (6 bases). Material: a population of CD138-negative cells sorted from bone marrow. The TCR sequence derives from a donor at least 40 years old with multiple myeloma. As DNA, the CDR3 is TGTGCCAGCAGTGTTGGGGGGCAAAATCAGCCCCGGCATTTT. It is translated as CASSVGGQNQPRHF.